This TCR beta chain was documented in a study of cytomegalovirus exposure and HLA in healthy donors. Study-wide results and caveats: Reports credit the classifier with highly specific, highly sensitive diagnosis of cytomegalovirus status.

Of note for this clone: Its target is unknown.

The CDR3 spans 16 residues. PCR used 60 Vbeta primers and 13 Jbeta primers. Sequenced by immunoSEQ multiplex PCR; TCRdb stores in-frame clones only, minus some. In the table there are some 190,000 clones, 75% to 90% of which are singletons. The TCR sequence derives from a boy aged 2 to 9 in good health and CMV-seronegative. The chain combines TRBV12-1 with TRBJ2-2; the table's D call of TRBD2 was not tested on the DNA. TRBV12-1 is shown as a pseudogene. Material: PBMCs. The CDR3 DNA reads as TGTGCCAGCAGCTCTATGGGGACTAGTCCGTCCGGGGAGCTGTTTTTT. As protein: CASSSMGTSPSGELFF.